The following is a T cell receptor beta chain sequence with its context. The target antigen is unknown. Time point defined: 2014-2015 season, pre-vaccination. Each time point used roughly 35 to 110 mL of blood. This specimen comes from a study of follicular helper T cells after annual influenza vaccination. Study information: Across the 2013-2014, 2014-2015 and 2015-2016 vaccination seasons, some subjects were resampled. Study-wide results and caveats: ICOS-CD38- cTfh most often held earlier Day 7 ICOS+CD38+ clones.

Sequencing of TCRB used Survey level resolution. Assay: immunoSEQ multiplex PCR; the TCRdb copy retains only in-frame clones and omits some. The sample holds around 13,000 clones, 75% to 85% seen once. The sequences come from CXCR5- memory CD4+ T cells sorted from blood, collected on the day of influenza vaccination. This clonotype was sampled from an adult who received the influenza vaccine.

The CDR3 DNA reads TGTGCCAGCAGCTTAGGGGCCACTAGCGAGCAAGAGACCCAGTACTTC. As protein: CASSLGATSEQETQYF. The genes are TRBV7-6 and TRBJ2-5, with 7 bases fitting TRBD2. The CDR3 has 16 amino acids. V gave up 1 base and J gave up 2 bases; unmatched junction bases: 7. The germline V gene has CDR1 SGHVS and CDR2 FNYEAQ.